One T cell receptor beta chain is described in this entry. This table comes from immunoSEQ multiplex PCR, and its TCRdb copy is limited to in-frame clones, with some not included. The data contain under 300,000 clones, about 86% of them seen just once; the ten biggest clones take up 3.6%. The data were taken from a study of blood T cell repertoires in COVID-19. Overall study: T cells, B-cell-depleted T cells, or PBMCs supplied cDNA or gDNA.

The CDR3 runs 15 residues. The V and J ends lost 1 base and 6 bases, in that order; junction bases with no gene match: 6. Germline lookup yields CDR1 MNHEY and CDR2 SMNVEV (reference sequence). The chain combines TRBV27 with TRBJ2-3; 8 bases align to TRBD2. The clonotype was recovered from a man aged 18-30 years with active or convalescent COVID-19. Material: peripheral blood. The CDR3 nucleotides are TGTGCCAGCAGTTTATTCCCCAGCGGGGGTGATACGCAGTATTTT. Translated: CASSLFPSGGDTQYF.